Each of the 28 T cell receptor beta chains below was sequenced from the same sample in a study of blood T cell repertoires in COVID-19. Here immunoSEQ multiplex PCR was the method, and the copy in TCRdb shows in-frame clones only, minus some. In the table there are about 80,000 clones, about 91% of which are singletons. Sequencing was done on a sample of peripheral blood. Receptor source: an elderly woman with acute or convalescent COVID-19.

This chain uses TRBV5-4 with TRBJ2-2; TRBD2 aligns across 12 bases. This CDR3 spans 17 amino acids. The germline CDR1 and CDR2 sequences are SGHNT and YYREEE (reference sequence). V shed 2 bases, J shed 0 bases, and the junction held 2 bases outside the gene matches. CDR3 DNA: TGTGCCAGCAGCTTCGGACTAGCGGGGACGAACACCGGGGAGCTGTTTTTT. Translated: CASSFGLAGTNTGELFF. The full variable domain, with the rest looked up from reference TRBV5-4 and TRBJ2-2, is ETGVTQSPTHLIKTRGQQVTLRCSSQSGHNTVSWYQQALGQGPQFIFQYYREEENGRGNFPPRFSGLQFPNYSSELNVNALELDDSALYLCASSFGLAGTNTGELFFGEGSRLTVL.

The chain has TRBV11-1 and TRBJ2-2; 8 nucleotides line up with TRBD2. The CDR3 runs 15 residues. The V segment lost 6 bases and the J segment 4 bases; nucleotides outside the gene matches: 7. The germline CDR1 and CDR2 sequences are SGHAT and FQDESV (reference sequence). In DNA, the CDR3 is TGTGCCAGCAGTTATCTAGCGGGTGGCACCGGGGAGCTGTTTTTT. The encoded protein is CASSYLAGGTGELFF.

This chain links TRBV5-1 with TRBJ2-2; D possibly corresponds to TRBD2 (5 bases). The CDR3 consists of 13 residues. The germline gives CDR1 SGHRS, CDR2 YFSETQ. Trimming stripped 3 bases from V and 3 bases from J, with 6 bases between. In DNA form, the CDR3 reads TGCGCCAGCAGCTCCGGGGACACCGGGGAGCTGTTTTTT. Its protein is CASSSGDTGELFF.

V usage is TRBV5-4 and J usage is TRBJ2-3, with 8 bases fitting TRBD1. Per the germline V gene, CDR1 is SGHNT and CDR2 is YYREEE (reference sequence). With 0 bases clipped from V and 3 bases from J, the junction kept 0 bases outside the gene matches. This CDR3 has 14 amino acids. Here the CDR3 reads CASSLGTGTDTQYF. CDR3 DNA: TGTGCCAGCAGCTTGGGGACAGGGACAGATACGCAGTATTTT.

CDR3 nucleotides: TGTGCCAGCAGTGAAGTAGGGAGGGCCCCTGGAAACACCATATATTTT. Its protein product is CASSEVGRAPGNTIYF. The V call is TRBV6-1, the J call TRBJ1-3; D is unclear. CDR1 MNHNS and CDR2 SASEGT come from the germline V gene. The CDR3 runs to 16 residues. V lost 1 base, J lost 2 bases, and 12 bases lay in between.

This chain uses TRBV5-6 with TRBJ2-2, with 7 positions matching TRBD2. The CDR3 is 15 residues long. Trimming at V came to 0 bases and at J to 4 bases, leaving 3 bases not matched to a gene. The V gene's germline CDR1 is SGHDT and CDR2 YYEEEE. The CDR3: CASSLDTGGTGELFF. The CDR3 DNA reads as TGTGCCAGCAGCTTGGATACGGGGGGCACCGGGGAGCTGTTTTTT.

The CDR3 protein is CASSLGGRGYNEQFF. The CDR3 nucleotides are TGCGCCAGCAGCTTGGGGGGCCGTGGCTACAATGAGCAGTTCTTC. The V call is TRBV5-1, the J call TRBJ2-1; maybe TRBD1 (5 bases). Germline loops: CDR1 SGHRS, CDR2 YFSETQ. This CDR3 comprises 15 residues. V dropped 0 bases and J dropped 3 bases, with 10 bases sitting between them.

The rearrangement links TRBV4-1 to TRBJ1-4; 7 bases are a match to TRBD1. Germline-derived CDR1 and CDR2 are MGHRA and YSYEKL. CDR3 length equals 15 residues. J lost 4 bases, V lost 5 bases, and 7 bases had no gene match. For the CDR3, the DNA is TGCGCCAGCAGCAGAGGGGGCGCAGATAATGAAAAACTGTTTTTT. Translated, it gives CASSRGGADNEKLFF.

The rearrangement links TRBV6-5 to TRBJ2-3, with 8 bases fitting TRBD2. CDR3 size: 16 residues. CDR1 is MNHEY and CDR2 is SVGAGI in the germline V gene. The J segment lost 6 bases and the V segment lost 4 bases, leaving 12 bases of the junction unmatched. Here the CDR3 reads CASSSRTSPRTDTQYF. DNA for the CDR3: TGTGCCAGCAGTTCCCGGACTAGCCCCCGGACGGATACGCAGTATTTT.

To note about this clone: The junction and the germline gene differ at one end; a read error may be behind it. The CDR3 reads CASSLEIGRATTDTVRF. In nucleotides, the CDR3 is TGTGCCAGCAGCTTAGAGATAGGCAGAGCTACCACAGATACCGTACGGTTT. The chain recombines TRBV7-9 with TRBJ2-3; D is undetermined. Germline V gene sequence: CDR1 SEHNR, CDR2 FQNEAQ (reference sequence). The CDR3 is 17 amino acids.

The CDR3 loop reads CASSFAGTRQETQYF. The CDR3 DNA reads as TGTGCCAGCAGCTTCGCCGGGACTAGGCAAGAGACCCAGTACTTC. This chain uses TRBV5-4 with TRBJ2-5; TRBD2 agrees at 8 bases. The CDR3 sequence is 15 residues long. V gave up 2 bases and J gave up 2 bases; unmatched junction bases: 5. CDR1 and CDR2 from the germline V gene are SGHNT and YYREEE (reference sequence).

Note on this clone: The junction does not match germline at one end; this may be a read error. V and J are TRBV7-7 and TRBJ1-5; D ambiguous. In germline, CDR1 is SSHAT, CDR2 FNYEAQ (reference sequence). The CDR3 loop spans 19 amino acids. CDR3 in DNA: TGTGCTAGCAGCCCCCTGACGACGGGAGAACATGACAACAATCAGCCCCAGCATTTT. Translation gives CASSPLTTGEHDNNQPQHF.

The chain links TRBV18 to TRBJ1-1; a possible D gene is TRBD1 (5 bases). The CDR3 is 16 amino acids. The V gene's germline CDR1 is KGHSH and CDR2 LQKENI. V lost 2 bases, J lost 4 bases, and 17 bases lay in between. The CDR3 DNA reads TGTGCCAGCTCACCAGGGGTTGGGGCAGTCGGCACTGAAGCTTTCTTT. It is translated as CASSPGVGAVGTEAFF.

The chain joins TRBV7-2 to TRBJ2-2; 12 positions agree with TRBD2. CDR3 size: 14 residues. Germline trimming cut 4 bases from V and 6 bases from J; bases unmatched to any gene: 0. The germline V gene has CDR1 SGHTA and CDR2 FQGNSA. CDR3 sequence (DNA): TGTGCCAGCAGCTCTAGCGGGAGGGCCGGGGAGCTGTTTTTT. The encoded protein is CASSSSGRAGELFF.

The chain employs TRBV6-5 and TRBJ2-3; a weak D match, TRBD2 (6 bases). Germline CDR1 is MNHEY and CDR2 is SVGAGI. Trimming shortened V by 6 bases and J by 8 bases, and 12 bases separated the two germline ends. The CDR3 totals 12 residues. In DNA form, the CDR3 reads TGTGCCAGCAGCCCAGCCGGGGGTACGCAGTATTTT. Translating gives CASSPAGGTQYF.

The chain employs TRBV7-8 and TRBJ1-2; D not certain. CDR1 and CDR2 from the germline V gene are SGHVS and FQNEAQ. The CDR3 has 13 residues. Trimming took 2 bases from V and 0 from J, leaving 4 bases between them. CDR3: CASSLNTNYGYTF. The CDR3 DNA follows: TGTGCCAGCAGCTTAAACACTAACTATGGCTACACCTTC.

This clone was picked up a small number of times. The gene calls are TRBV14 and TRBJ2-3; D uncertain. CDR3 length: 17 residues. CDR1 and CDR2 (germline): SGHDN, FVKESK. V dropped 1 base and J dropped 2 bases, with 16 bases sitting between them. The CDR3 sequence: CASSQAEATQNTDTQYF. The CDR3 DNA reads as TGTGCCAGCAGCCAAGCTGAGGCAACCCAAAACACAGATACGCAGTATTTT.

The chain recombines TRBV5-4 with TRBJ1-2; possible D gene TRBD1, 6 bases. Trimming stripped 4 bases from V and 1 base from J, with 11 bases between. This CDR3 is 14 amino acids long. Germline V gene lookup returns CDR1 SGHNT and CDR2 YYREEE (reference sequence). CDR3 amino acids: CASSPNRVNYGYTF. DNA of the CDR3: TGTGCCAGCAGCCCCAACAGGGTTAACTATGGCTACACCTTC. Filled out from reference TRBV5-4 and TRBJ1-2, the complete variable domain reads ETGVTQSPTHLIKTRGQQVTLRCSSQSGHNTVSWYQQALGQGPQFIFQYYREEENGRGNFPPRFSGLQFPNYSSELNVNALELDDSALYLCASSPNRVNYGYTFGSGTRLTVV.

The chain combines TRBV11-1 with TRBJ2-7; 9 bases are shared with TRBD1. From germline, CDR1 is SGHAT and CDR2 FQDESV (reference sequence). This CDR3 has 14 residues. The junction had 4 bases not matched to a gene; V was cut back by 5 bases and J by 2 bases. The CDR3 spells CASSPRDRAYEQYF. In DNA, the CDR3 is TGTGCCAGCAGCCCCCGGGACAGGGCCTACGAGCAGTACTTC.

As regards this clone: Here the CDR3 omits its conserved ending phenylalanine or tryptophan, so a read error is the likely source. The DNA is omitted, as the CDR3 cannot be located on it reliably, and the CDR3 follows TCRdb's listing. The rearrangement joins TRBV6-2 or TRBV6-3 to TRBJ1-1. The CDR3 sequence runs 11 residues, both termini included. CDR1 is MNHEY and CDR2 is SVGEGT in the germline V gene. This CDR3 reads CASSYSGGTLT.

This chain joins TRBV6-5 and TRBJ2-1, with a tentative D call TRBD2 (5 bases). Germline assignment: CDR1 MNHEY and CDR2 SVGAGI. The CDR3 extends over 13 amino acids. Between the trimmed V and J ends, which lost 9 bases and 12 bases, there was a span of 21 bases. The CDR3 bases are TGTGCCAGTAAAACGAAAGCGAGGGATAGGCAGTTCTTC. Amino acids: CASKTKARDRQFF.

The V gene is TRBV14, the J gene TRBJ1-2; no firm D call. Deletions cut 1 base from V and 1 base from J, with 4 bases between. The CDR3 is 13 amino acids. Germline CDR1 reads SGHDN; CDR2 reads FVKESK. The CDR3 here is CASSQAVNYGYTF. The CDR3 DNA sequence: TGTGCCAGCAGCCAAGCAGTTAACTATGGCTACACCTTC.

This chain joins TRBV30 and TRBJ1-1; weak D call: TRBD1 (6 bases). The CDR3 contains 13 residues. Per the germline V gene, CDR1 is GTSNPN and CDR2 is SVGIG (reference sequence). The V end lost 3 bases, the J end lost 7 bases, and 15 bases lay between the germline ends. CDR3 DNA sequence: TGTGCCTGGAGCGGGGGGCCAAACCTTGAAGCTTTCTTT. The encoded protein is CAWSGGPNLEAFF.

The genes are TRBV2 and TRBJ2-5, with 9 bases matching TRBD2. V shed 6 bases, J shed 4 bases, and the junction held 6 bases outside the gene matches. The CDR3 runs 14 residues. Per the germline V gene, CDR1 is SNHLY and CDR2 is FYNNEI. CDR3 sequence (DNA): TGTGCCAGCAGGGGCCAGGGACTAGCAGAGACCCAGTACTTC. It specifies CASRGQGLAETQYF.

This chain uses TRBV5-4 with TRBJ1-6; possible D gene TRBD1, 6 bases. Germline V gives CDR1 SGHNT, CDR2 YYREEE (reference sequence). V was pared by 0 bases and J by 9 bases, with 10 bases between. The CDR3 loop spans 14 amino acids. CDR3 nucleotides: TGTGCCAGCAGCTTGGAGAGGGGGACTTCACCCCTCCACTTT. This sequence encodes CASSLERGTSPLHF.

The chain recombines TRBV19 with TRBJ1-6; D may be TRBD1 (6 bases). V was trimmed by 10 bases and J by 5 bases, leaving 12 bases between them. This CDR3 region has 13 residues. CDR1 and CDR2 from the germline V gene are LNHDA and SQIVND (reference sequence). The CDR3 DNA follows: TGTGCCACTAGGACAGCCAATAATTCACCCCTCCACTTT. Translation gives CATRTANNSPLHF.

This clone was observed a single time. The CDR3 DNA reads as TGTGCCAGTAGTGATGGACAGGCCAGCAAGGGGCCCCAGCATTTT. Protein: CASSDGQASKGPQHF. V usage is TRBV19 and J usage is TRBJ1-5; 7 bases line up with TRBD1. V was pared by 5 bases and J by 9 bases, with 13 bases of the junction left unmatched. CDR1 is LNHDA, CDR2 SQIVND, per germline (reference sequence). This CDR3 region has 15 residues.

The chain employs TRBV19 and TRBJ1-5; TRBD1 aligns across 7 bases. The germline gives CDR1 LNHDA, CDR2 SQIVND (reference sequence). The CDR3 has 16 residues. V gave up 7 bases and J gave up 0 bases; unmatched junction bases: 9. The CDR3 sequence: CASTIDRVRSNQPQHF. The CDR3 nucleotides read TGTGCCAGTACCATTGACAGGGTCCGTAGCAATCAGCCCCAGCATTTT.